The T cell receptor beta chain under discussion was sequenced for a study of shared clonotypes between healthy human individuals. Study observations and caveats: Inspection by rarefaction showed sorted-subset sequencing to be incomplete despite large depth. Compared with memory subsets, naive subsets generally had larger estimated richness. Some naive CD4 clonotypes, roughly 4.5%, turned up in common across a handful of donors.

In the case of this clone: What it recognizes is unknown.

CD45RA-negative memory and CD45RA+ naive subsets were split from the CD4+ cells. Sequencing used immunoSEQ multiplex PCR; TCRdb keeps in-frame clones, though not all of them. Among around 2.5 million clones listed, approximately 94% were seen once. Germline V gene data show CDR1 as MDHEN and CDR2 as SYDVKM. Trimming took 3 bases from V and 4 from J, leaving 12 bases between them. The CDR3 runs to 14 residues. This receptor was obtained from a man younger than 30 in good health. Some clones in this sample may be carry-over from other donors' samples. Sequenced: naive CD4+ T cells from PBMCs. The subset: CD45RA+ positively selected. The gene calls are TRBV28 and TRBJ1-2; D might be TRBD1 (5 bases). CDR3 coding DNA: TGTGCCAGCAGTTTGGGTGATCAGGGCTATGGCTACACCTTC. This encodes CASSLGDQGYGYTF.